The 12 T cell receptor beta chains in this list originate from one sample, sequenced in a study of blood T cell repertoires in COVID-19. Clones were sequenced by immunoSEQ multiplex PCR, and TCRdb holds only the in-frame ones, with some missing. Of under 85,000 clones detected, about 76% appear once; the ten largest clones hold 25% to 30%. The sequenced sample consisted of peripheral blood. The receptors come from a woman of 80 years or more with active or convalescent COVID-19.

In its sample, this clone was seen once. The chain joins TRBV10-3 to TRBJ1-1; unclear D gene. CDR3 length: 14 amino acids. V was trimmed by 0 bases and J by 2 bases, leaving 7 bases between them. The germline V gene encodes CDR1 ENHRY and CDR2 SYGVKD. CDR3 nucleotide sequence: TGTGCCATCAGTGAGTCCGAACACAACACTGAAGCTTTCTTT. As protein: CAISESEHNTEAFF.

The CDR3 bases are TGTGCCAGCAGCTTAGTTGGAGGGCTGGTCACCGGGGAGCTGTTTTTT. Amino acid sequence: CASSLVGGLVTGELFF. The V gene is TRBV7-2, the J gene TRBJ2-2, with a tentative D call TRBD2 (6 bases). Germline V gene data show CDR1 as SGHTA and CDR2 as FQGNSA. Trimming cost V 1 base and J 4 bases, with 13 bases left between them. The CDR3 length is 16 residues.

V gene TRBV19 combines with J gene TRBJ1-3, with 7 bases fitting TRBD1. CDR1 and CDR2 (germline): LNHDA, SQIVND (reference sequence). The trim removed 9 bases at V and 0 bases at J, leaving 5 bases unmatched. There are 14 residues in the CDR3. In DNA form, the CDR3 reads TGTGCCAGCGCAACAGGGGACTCTGGAAACACCATATATTTT. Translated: CASATGDSGNTIYF.

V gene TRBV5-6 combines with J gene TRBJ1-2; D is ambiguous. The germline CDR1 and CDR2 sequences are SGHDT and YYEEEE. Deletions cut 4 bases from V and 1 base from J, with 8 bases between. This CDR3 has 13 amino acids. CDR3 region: CASSRGNNYGYTF. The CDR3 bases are TGTGCCAGCAGCCGGGGTAATAACTATGGCTACACCTTC.

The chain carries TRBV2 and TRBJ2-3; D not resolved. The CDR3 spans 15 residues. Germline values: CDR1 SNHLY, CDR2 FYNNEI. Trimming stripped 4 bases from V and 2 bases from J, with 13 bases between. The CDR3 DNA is TGTGCCAGCAGTGGACTCTCAGCCGTCACAGATACGCAGTATTTT. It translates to CASSGLSAVTDTQYF. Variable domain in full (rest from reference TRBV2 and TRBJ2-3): EPEVTQTPSHQVTQMGQEVILRCVPISNHLYFYWYRQILGQKVEFLVSFYNNEISEKSEIFDDQFSVERPDGSNFTLKIRSTKLEDSAMYFCASSGLSAVTDTQYFGPGTRLTVL.

CDR3 DNA sequence: TGTGCCAGCAGCTTATCGAGTGGTTCGGAGACTAACTATGGCTACACCTTC. It translates to CASSLSSGSETNYGYTF. V and J are TRBV11-3 and TRBJ1-2, with D hard to call. The germline gives CDR1 SGHNT, CDR2 YENEEA. The germline V and J ends were trimmed by 2 bases and 0 bases, with 16 bases remaining between them. The length of the CDR3 is 17 residues.

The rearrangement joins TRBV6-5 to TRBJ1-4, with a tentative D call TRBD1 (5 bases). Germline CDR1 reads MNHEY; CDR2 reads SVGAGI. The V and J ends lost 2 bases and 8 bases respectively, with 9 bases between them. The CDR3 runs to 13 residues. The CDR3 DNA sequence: TGTGCCAGCAGTTACGACAGAAGAGAAAAACTGTTTTTT. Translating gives CASSYDRREKLFF.

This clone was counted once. The CDR3 nucleotides are TGCGCCAGCAGCGCTCTTACGGGGGGCTCCTACAATGAGCAGTTCTTC. Translating it yields CASSALTGGSYNEQFF. V gene TRBV4-1 combines with J gene TRBJ2-1; 7 bases line up with TRBD2. J lost 0 bases, V lost 5 bases, and 7 bases had no gene match. The germline gives CDR1 MGHRA, CDR2 YSYEKL. CDR3 size: 16 residues.

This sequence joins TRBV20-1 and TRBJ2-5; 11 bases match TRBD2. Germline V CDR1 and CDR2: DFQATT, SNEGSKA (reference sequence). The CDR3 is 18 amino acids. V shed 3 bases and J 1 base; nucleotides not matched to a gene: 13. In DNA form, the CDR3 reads TGCAGTGCTAGTTATAGCGGGGGGGCGCCTGTAGCCCAAGAGACCCAGTACTTC. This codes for CSASYSGGAPVAQETQYF.

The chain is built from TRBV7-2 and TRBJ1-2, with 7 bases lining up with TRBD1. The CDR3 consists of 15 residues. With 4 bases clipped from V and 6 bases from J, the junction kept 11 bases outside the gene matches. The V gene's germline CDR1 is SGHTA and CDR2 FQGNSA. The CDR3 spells CASSSGSGQGDGYTF. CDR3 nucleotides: TGTGCCAGCAGCTCGGGGTCTGGGCAGGGGGATGGCTACACCTTC.

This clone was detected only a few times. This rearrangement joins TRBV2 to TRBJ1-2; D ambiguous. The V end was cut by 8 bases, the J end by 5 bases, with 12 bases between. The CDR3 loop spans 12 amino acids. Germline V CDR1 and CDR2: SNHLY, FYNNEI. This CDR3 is CASLWRGYGYTF. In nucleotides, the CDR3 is TGTGCCAGCCTTTGGAGAGGGTATGGCTACACCTTC. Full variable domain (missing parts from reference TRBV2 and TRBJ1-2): EPEVTQTPSHQVTQMGQEVILRCVPISNHLYFYWYRQILGQKVEFLVSFYNNEISEKSEIFDDQFSVERPDGSNFTLKIRSTKLEDSAMYFCASLWRGYGYTFGSGTRLTVV.

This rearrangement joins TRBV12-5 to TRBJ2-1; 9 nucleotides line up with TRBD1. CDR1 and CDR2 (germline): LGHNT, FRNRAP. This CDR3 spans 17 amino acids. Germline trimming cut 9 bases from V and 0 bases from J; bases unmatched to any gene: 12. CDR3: CAREQSDRGSSYNEQFF. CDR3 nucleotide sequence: TGTGCTAGGGAGCAATCCGACAGGGGGAGCTCCTACAATGAGCAGTTCTTC.